This T cell receptor (beta chain) is drawn from a study of shared T cell receptors in the human thymus. Sequencing used immunoSEQ multiplex PCR; TCRdb keeps in-frame clones, though not all of them. The sample lists hundreds of thousands of clones; 95% were seen once. Germline assignment: CDR1 MDHEN and CDR2 SYDVKM. The V end lost 3 bases, the J end lost 7 bases, and 19 bases lay between the germline ends. CDR3 length equals 16 residues. Sample: thymocytes. The rearrangement links TRBV28 to TRBJ2-1; D may be TRBD2 (6 bases). This receptor was identified in a human donor. CDR3 sequence (DNA): TGTGCCAGCAGTTTCCCCCGAGGAGACGGGGGAAATGAGCAGTTCTTC. It encodes CASSFPRGDGGNEQFF.